This T cell receptor (beta chain) was documented in a study of cytomegalovirus exposure and HLA in healthy donors. Only in-frame clones appear in the TCRdb table, and some are missing; sequencing was by immunoSEQ multiplex PCR. The sample has a few hundred thousand clones; nearly 90% are singletons. The germline gives CDR1 PRHDT, CDR2 FYEKMQ (reference sequence). V lost 5 bases, J lost 9 bases, and 7 bases stayed unmatched. There are 15 residues in the CDR3. Sequencing input: PBMCs. The sequence came from a woman aged 18-30 years in good health and CMV-seronegative. The chain links TRBV13 to TRBJ1-6, with TRBD1 identical over 10 bases. CDR3 DNA sequence: TGTGCCAGCAGCATCCGGGACAGGGGTTTTTCACCCCTCCACTTT. Protein product: CASSIRDRGFSPLHF.